This T cell receptor beta chain was identified during a study of blood T cells in healthy people across ages. Then a second PCR, running roughly 7 to 12 cycles, was carried out with a sample-barcoded 5' primer and a J-beta primer mix. TCRdb re-called the 5' RACE reads with MiXCR, one entry per CDR3 protein. The sample shows roughly 1.5 million distinct CDR3 sequences, about 45% of them seen only once. In regard to this clonotype: Its antigen is undetermined.

Findings and caveats of the study: More naive CD4+ cells and higher diversity marked long-lived donors relative to aged donors. PBMCs were not sorted, which prevented a conclusive comparison of naive versus antigen-experienced cells. Per million T cells, TCR beta diversity dropped about linearly as age rose. CMV status of donors was not determined, possibly confounding expanded clonotype changes.

Germline V gene data show CDR1 as LGHNA and CDR2 as YNFKEQ. The CDR3 spans 18 residues. J was trimmed by 6 bases and V by 2 bases; bases with no gene match: 14. The TCR sequence derives from a woman aged 18-35 years in good health. The chain links TRBV4-2 to TRBJ2-1; 9 nucleotides line up with TRBD2. The sample consisted of blood. The CDR3 sequence is CASSQRLTSGSGTNEQFF. DNA of the CDR3: TGTGCCAGCAGCCAACGGCTTACTAGCGGGTCCGGGACCAATGAGCAGTTCTTC.